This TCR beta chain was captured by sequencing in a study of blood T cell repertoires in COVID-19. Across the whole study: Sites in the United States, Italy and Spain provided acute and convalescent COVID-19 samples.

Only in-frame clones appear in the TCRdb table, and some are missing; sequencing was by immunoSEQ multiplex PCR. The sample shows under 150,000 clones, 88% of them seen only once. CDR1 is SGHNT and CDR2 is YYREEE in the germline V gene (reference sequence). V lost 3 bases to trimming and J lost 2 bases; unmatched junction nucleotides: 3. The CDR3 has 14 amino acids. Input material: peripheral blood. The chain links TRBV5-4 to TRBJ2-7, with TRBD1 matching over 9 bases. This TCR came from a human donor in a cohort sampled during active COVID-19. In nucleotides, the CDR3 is TGTGCCAGCAGCTCCGGGACAGGGACCTACGAGCAGTACTTC. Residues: CASSSGTGTYEQYF. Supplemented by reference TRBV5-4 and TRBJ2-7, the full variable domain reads ETGVTQSPTHLIKTRGQQVTLRCSSQSGHNTVSWYQQALGQGPQFIFQYYREEENGRGNFPPRFSGLQFPNYSSELNVNALELDDSALYLCASSSGTGTYEQYFGPGTRLTVT.